This TCR beta chain is drawn from a study of Ad26.COV2.S vaccination and SARS-CoV-2 variants. Study-wide background: Of the COV1001 trial arms, the Ad26.COV2.S arm included the donor. The vaccine Ad26.COV2.S was put into the muscle once, or twice with 56 days between.

The assay was immunoSEQ multiplex PCR, and TCRdb's table has in-frame clones only and misses some. This table holds around 300,000 clones, roughly 90% found once. Findings of the study overall: Vaccine and placebo recipients had similar non-spike TCR breadth. Ad26.COV2.S recipients had broader spike-specific TCRs (P = 0.0014).

A word on this clone: The target antigen is unknown.

Treatment in this sample: about 20 received Ad26.COV2.S at low or high dose, single or two shots; about 5 received placebo; per-sample allocation not given. Samples came from day 63 after the first vaccine or placebo injection. The sequencing used peripheral blood, collected in a trial of Ad26.COV2.S vaccine versus placebo. This TCR was sampled from a person between 18 and 59 years old who received the Ad26.COV2.S COVID-19 vaccine or a placebo.

CDR3 in amino acids: CASSPAAGQPQHF. Here the CDR3 DNA reads TGTGCCAGCAGTCCTGCGGCGGGCCAGCCCCAGCATTTT. The chain links TRBV6-5 to TRBJ1-5; D is ambiguous. Per the germline V gene, CDR1 is MNHEY and CDR2 is SVGAGI. Trimming cost V 5 bases and J 7 bases, with 12 bases left between them. The CDR3 loop spans 13 amino acids.